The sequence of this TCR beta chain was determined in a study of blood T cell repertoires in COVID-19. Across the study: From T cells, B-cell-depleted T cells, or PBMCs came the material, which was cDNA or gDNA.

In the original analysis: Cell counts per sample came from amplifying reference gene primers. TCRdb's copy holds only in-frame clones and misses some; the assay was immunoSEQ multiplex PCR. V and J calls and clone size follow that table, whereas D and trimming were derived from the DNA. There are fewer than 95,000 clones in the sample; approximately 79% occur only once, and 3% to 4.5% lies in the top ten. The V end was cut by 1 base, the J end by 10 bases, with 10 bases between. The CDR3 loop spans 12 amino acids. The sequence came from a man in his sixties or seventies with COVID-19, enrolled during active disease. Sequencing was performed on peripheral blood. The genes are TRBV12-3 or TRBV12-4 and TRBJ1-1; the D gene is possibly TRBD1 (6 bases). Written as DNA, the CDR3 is TGTGCCAGCAGTTTAGAGGGGGTAGTAGCTTTCTTT. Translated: CASSLEGVVAFF.